The sequence of this TCR beta chain was determined in a study of cytomegalovirus exposure and HLA in healthy donors. Whole-study context: Earlier findings included more than 95 million unique TCR beta sequences obtained from roughly 200 million T cells.

Vbeta (60) and Jbeta (13) primers were used in the PCR. TCRdb's copy holds only in-frame clones and misses some; the assay was immunoSEQ multiplex PCR. The sample yields 90,000 to 120,000 clones, under 80% seen once. Germline V CDR1 and CDR2: SGHRS, YFSETQ. V dropped 4 bases and J dropped 6; count of bases not matched to a gene: 2. This CDR3 region has 13 residues. The sample taken for sequencing was PBMCs. The chain couples TRBV5-1 to TRBJ2-4; TRBD1 matches at 9 bases. The origin of this receptor is a woman aged 40 to 50 in good health and CMV-seropositive. In DNA, the CDR3 is TGCGCCAGCAGCGGGGGACAGGGAAACATTCAGTACTTC. Its translation: CASSGGQGNIQYF.